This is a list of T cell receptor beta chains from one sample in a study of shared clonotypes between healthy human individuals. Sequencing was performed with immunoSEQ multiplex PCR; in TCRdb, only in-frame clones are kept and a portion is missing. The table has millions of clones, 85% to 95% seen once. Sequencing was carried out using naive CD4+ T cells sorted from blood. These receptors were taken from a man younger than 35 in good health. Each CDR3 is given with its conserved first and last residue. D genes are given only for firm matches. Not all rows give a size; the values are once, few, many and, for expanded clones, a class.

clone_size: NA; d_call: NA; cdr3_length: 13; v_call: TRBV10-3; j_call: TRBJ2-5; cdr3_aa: CAISESQEKTQYF; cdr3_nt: TGTGCCATCAGTGAGTCTCAGGAGAAGACCCAGTACTTC
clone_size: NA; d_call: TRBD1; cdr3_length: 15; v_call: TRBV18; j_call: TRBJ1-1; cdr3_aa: CASSPGDRGNTEAFF; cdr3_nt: TGTGCCAGCTCACCAGGGGACAGGGGGAACACTGAAGCTTTCTTT
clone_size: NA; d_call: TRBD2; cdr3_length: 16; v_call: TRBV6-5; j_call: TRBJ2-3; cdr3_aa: CASSYARTSGIDTQYF; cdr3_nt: TGTGCCAGCAGTTACGCCCGGACTAGCGGGATAGATACGCAGTATTTT
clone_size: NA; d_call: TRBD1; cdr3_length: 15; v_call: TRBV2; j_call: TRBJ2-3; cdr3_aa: CASSRDRAGTDTQYF; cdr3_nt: TGTGCCAGCAGTCGGGACAGGGCAGGCACAGATACGCAGTATTTT
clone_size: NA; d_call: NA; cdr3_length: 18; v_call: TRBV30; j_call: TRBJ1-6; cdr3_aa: CACTGTNLLSAYNSPLHF; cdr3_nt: TGTGCCTGCACCGGGACAAATCTGTTGAGCGCCTATAATTCACCCCTCCACTTT
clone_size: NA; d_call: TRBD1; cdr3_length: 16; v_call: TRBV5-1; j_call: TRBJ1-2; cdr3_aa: CASSRSQIGQAHGYTF; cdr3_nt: TGCGCCAGCAGCCGATCACAGATTGGACAGGCCCATGGCTACACCTTC
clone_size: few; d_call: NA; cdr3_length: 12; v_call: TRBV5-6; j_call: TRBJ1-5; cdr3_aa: CASSLGSQPQHF; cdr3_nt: TGTGCCAGCAGCTTGGGGAGCCAGCCCCAGCATTTT
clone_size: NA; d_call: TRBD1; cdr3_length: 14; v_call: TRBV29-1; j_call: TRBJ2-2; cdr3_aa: CSAGISRGLGELFF; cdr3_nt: TGCAGCGCCGGAATCAGCAGGGGGCTCGGGGAGCTGTTTTTT
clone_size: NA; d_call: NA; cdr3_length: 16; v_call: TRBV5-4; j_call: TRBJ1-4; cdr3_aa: CASSLGAPVGKEKLFF; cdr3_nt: TGTGCCAGCAGCTTGGGGGCTCCAGTGGGGAAAGAAAAACTGTTTTTT
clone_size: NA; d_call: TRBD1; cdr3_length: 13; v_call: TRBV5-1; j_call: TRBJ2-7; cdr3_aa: CASSQGQAYEQYF; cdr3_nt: TGCGCCAGCAGCCAAGGACAGGCCTACGAGCAGTACTTC
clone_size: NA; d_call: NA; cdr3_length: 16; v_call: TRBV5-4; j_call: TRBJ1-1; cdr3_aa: CASSLFPTYMNTEAFF; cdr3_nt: TGTGCCAGCAGCTTGTTCCCGACATATATGAACACTGAAGCTTTCTTT
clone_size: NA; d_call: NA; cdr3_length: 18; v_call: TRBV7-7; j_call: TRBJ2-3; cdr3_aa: CASSLGGRAGVDTDTQYF; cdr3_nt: TGTGCTAGCAGCTTAGGGGGGCGGGCCGGCGTGGACACAGATACGCAGTATTTT
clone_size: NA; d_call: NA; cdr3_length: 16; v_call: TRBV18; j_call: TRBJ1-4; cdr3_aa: CASSPPGRTTNEKLFF; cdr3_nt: TGTGCCAGCTCACCCCCCGGCAGGACAACTAATGAAAAACTGTTTTTT
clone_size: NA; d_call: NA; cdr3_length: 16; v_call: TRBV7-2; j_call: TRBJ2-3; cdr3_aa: CASSLLGYPFTDTQYF; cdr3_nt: TGTGCCAGCAGCTTATTGGGGTACCCATTCACAGATACGCAGTATTTT
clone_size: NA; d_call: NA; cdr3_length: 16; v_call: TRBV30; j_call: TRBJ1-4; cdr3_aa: CASLGGSHWRAEKLFF; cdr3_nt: TGTGCCTCACTGGGCGGGAGCCACTGGCGGGCTGAAAAACTGTTTTTT
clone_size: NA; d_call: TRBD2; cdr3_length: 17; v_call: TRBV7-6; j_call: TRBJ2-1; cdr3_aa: CASSVGSGRAAYNEQFF; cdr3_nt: TGTGCCAGCAGCGTCGGCAGCGGGAGGGCCGCCTACAATGAGCAGTTCTTC
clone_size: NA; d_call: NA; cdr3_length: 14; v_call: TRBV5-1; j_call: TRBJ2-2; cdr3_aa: CASSRTGSTGELFF; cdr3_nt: TGCGCCAGCAGCAGAACAGGGAGTACCGGGGAGCTGTTTTTT
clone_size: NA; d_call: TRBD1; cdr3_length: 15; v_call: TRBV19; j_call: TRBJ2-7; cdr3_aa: CASRDGQGVPYEQYF; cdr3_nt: TGTGCCAGTAGGGATGGACAGGGGGTCCCCTACGAGCAGTACTTC
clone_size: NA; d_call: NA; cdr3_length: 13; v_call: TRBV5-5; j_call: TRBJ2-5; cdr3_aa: CASSPAGVETQYF; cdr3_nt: TGTGCCAGCAGCCCGGCCGGGGTGGAGACCCAGTACTTC
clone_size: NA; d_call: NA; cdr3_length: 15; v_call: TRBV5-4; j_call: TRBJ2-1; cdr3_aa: CASSLSRSLSKEQFF; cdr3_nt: TGTGCCAGCAGCTTGAGCAGGTCTCTTAGCAAGGAGCAGTTCTTC
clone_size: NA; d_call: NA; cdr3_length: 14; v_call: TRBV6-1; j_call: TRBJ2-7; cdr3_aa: CASKVGAGFYEQYF; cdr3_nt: TGTGCCAGCAAGGTCGGGGCAGGGTTCTACGAGCAGTACTTC
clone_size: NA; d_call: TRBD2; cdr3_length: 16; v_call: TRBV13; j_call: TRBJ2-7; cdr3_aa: CASSALGAGATYEQYF; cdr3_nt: TGTGCCAGCAGCGCGCTAGGAGCGGGGGCCACCTACGAGCAGTACTTC
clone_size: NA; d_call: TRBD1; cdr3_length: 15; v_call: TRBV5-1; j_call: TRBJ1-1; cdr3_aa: CASSPSDRAGTEAFF; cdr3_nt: TGCGCCAGCAGCCCATCGGACAGGGCCGGCACTGAAGCTTTCTTT
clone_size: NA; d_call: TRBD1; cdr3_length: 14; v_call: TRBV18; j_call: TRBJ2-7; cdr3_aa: CASSPWDRGHEQYF; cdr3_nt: TGTGCCAGCTCACCTTGGGACAGGGGGCACGAGCAGTACTTC
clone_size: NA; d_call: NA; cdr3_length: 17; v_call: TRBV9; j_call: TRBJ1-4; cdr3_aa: CASSARRNGPGNEKLFF; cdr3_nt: TGTGCCAGCAGCGCCCGAAGAAACGGGCCAGGTAATGAAAAACTGTTTTTT
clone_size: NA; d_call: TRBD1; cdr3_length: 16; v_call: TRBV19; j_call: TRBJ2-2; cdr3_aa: CATYYPGQVHPGELFF; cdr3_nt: TGTGCCACCTACTACCCGGGACAGGTTCACCCCGGGGAGCTGTTTTTT
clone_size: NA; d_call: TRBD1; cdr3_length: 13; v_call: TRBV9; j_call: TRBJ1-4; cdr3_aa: CASSRDSNEKLFF; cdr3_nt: TGTGCCAGCAGCCGGGACAGTAATGAAAAACTGTTTTTT
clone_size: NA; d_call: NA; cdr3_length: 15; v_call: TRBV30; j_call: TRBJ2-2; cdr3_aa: CAWRYRQLNTGELFF; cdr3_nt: TGTGCCTGGAGGTATAGACAGCTGAACACCGGGGAGCTGTTTTTT
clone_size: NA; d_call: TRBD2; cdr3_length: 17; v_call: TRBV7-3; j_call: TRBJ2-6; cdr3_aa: CASSVSGGLTGANVLTF; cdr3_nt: TGTGCCAGCAGCGTTAGCGGGGGGTTGACTGGGGCCAACGTCCTGACTTTC
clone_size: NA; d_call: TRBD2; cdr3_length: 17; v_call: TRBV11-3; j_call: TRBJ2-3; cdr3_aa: CASSLGLLAGGKDTQYF; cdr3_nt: TGTGCCAGCAGCTTGGGACTTCTAGCGGGAGGTAAAGATACGCAGTATTTT
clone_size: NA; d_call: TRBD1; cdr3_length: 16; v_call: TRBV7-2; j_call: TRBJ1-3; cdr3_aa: CASSLAARTGGNTIYF; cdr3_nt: TGTGCCAGCAGCTTAGCTGCACGGACAGGAGGAAACACCATATATTTT
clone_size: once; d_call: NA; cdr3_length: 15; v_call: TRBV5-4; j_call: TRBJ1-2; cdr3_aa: CASSKQAGPLYGYTF; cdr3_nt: TGTGCCAGCAGCAAGCAGGCAGGGCCTCTTTATGGCTACACCTTC
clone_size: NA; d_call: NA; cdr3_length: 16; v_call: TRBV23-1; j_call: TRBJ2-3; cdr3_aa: CASSQSVRLRTDTQYF; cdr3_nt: TGCGCCAGCAGTCAATCGGTCCGGTTACGCACAGATACGCAGTATTTT
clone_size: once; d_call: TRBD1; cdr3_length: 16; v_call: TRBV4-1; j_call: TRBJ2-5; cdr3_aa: CASSQHTGTGGETQYF; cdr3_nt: TGCGCCAGCAGCCAACATACCGGGACAGGGGGAGAGACCCAGTACTTC
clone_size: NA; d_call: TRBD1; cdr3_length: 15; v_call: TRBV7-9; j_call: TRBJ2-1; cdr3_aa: CASSLIRGPYNEQFF; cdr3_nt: TGTGCCAGCAGCTTAATCAGGGGGCCCTACAATGAGCAGTTCTTC
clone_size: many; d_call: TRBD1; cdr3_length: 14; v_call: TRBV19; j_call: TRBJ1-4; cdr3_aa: CASSQGTANEKLFF; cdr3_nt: TGTGCCAGTAGTCAGGGGACAGCTAATGAAAAACTGTTTTTT
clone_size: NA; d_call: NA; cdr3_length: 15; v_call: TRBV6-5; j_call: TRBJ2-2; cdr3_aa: CASSGAAAGSGELFF; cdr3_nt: TGTGCCAGCAGCGGGGCAGCAGCGGGTTCCGGGGAGCTGTTTTTT
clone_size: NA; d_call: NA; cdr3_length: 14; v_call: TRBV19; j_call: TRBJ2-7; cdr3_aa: CASSPGTKGYEQYF; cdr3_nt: TGTGCCAGTAGTCCAGGGACCAAGGGTTACGAGCAGTACTTC
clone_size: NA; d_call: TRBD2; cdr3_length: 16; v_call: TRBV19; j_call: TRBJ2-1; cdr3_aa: CASMLAGGPGYNEQFF; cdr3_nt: TGTGCCAGTATGTTAGCGGGGGGCCCCGGCTACAATGAGCAGTTCTTC
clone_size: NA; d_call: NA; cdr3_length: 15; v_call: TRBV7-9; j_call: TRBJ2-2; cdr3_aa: CASSSRQAGTGELFF; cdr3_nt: TGTGCCAGCAGCTCCCGACAGGCGGGCACCGGGGAGCTGTTTTTT
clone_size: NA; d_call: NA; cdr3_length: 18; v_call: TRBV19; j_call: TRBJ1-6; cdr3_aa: CASSPGTGAKRRNSPLHF; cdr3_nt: TGTGCCAGTAGTCCCGGGACCGGGGCAAAGAGGAGAAATTCACCCCTCCACTTT
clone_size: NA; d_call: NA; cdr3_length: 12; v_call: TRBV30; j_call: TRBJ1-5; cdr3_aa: CAWGRINQPQHF; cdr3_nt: TGTGCCTGGGGTAGGATAAATCAGCCCCAGCATTTT